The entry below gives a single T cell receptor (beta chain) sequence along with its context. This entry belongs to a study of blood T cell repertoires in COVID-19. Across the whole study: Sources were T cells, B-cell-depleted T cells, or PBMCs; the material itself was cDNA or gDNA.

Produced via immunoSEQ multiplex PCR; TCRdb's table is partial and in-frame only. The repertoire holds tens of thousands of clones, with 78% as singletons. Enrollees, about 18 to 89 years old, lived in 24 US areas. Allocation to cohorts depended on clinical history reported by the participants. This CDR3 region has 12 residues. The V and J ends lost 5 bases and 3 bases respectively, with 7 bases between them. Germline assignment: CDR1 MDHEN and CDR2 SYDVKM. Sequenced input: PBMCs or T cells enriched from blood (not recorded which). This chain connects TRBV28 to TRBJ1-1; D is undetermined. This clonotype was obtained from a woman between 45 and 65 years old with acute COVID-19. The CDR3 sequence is CASSTEDTEAFF. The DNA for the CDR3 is TGTGCCAGCAGTACGGAGGACACTGAAGCTTTCTTT.